The clone carrying this TCR beta chain was seen only once. V shed 5 bases and J shed 5 bases, with 16 bases lying between them. CDR1 and CDR2 (germline): SEHNR, FQNEAQ (reference sequence). This CDR3 contains 15 residues. Profiled with immunoSEQ multiplex PCR; TCRdb holds only in-frame clones, not every one. Altogether some 100,000 clones are present, less than 95% being singletons, with the ten largest covering approximately 0.3%. This sample was included in a study of OX40 agonist ivuxolimab in advanced cancers. The sequencing used CD4+ or CD8+ T cells sorted from blood, collected in a trial of the OX40 agonist ivuxolimab. The receptor was isolated from an adult with an advanced solid tumor such as melanoma, head and neck, liver or kidney cancer. The gene calls are TRBV7-9 and TRBJ2-1; TRBD2 might be the D (7 bases). This chain's CDR3 is CASSARGGGHNEQFF. As DNA, the CDR3 is TGTGCCAGCAGCGCCCGAGGGGGGGGCCACAATGAGCAGTTCTTC.